The rows below give T cell receptor beta chains drawn from one sample of a study of blood T cell repertoires in COVID-19. Profiled with immunoSEQ multiplex PCR; TCRdb holds only in-frame clones, not every one. The sample holds hundreds of thousands of clones, more than 75% seen once. The sequenced sample was peripheral blood. All receptors derive from a woman aged 50 to 60 with COVID-19, enrolled during active disease. The CDR3 runs from the conserved cysteine through the conserved F or W.

CASSPTSGIINEQFF,TRBV6-6,TRBJ2-1
CASSLDGNEAFF,TRBV11-3,TRBJ1-1
CASSSDRATNYGYTF,TRBV6-5,TRBJ1-2
CASSPLPGGDTQYF,TRBV6-5,TRBJ2-3
CASSTTARGQTEAFF,TRBV6-2/TRBV6-3,TRBJ1-1
CASSESLASGRDEQFF,TRBV10-1,TRBJ2-1
CASSSPGQSSYEQYF,TRBV7-2,TRBJ2-7
CSASSGVRTEAFF,TRBV20-1,TRBJ1-1
CASSPPSGLAGNEQFF,TRBV18,TRBJ2-1
CASSQLRLAVDNEQFF,TRBV3-1/TRBV3-2,TRBJ2-1
CSVDPRPTSTDTQYF,TRBV29-1,TRBJ2-3
CATSDFGGASARTDTQYF,TRBV24-1,TRBJ2-3
CASSLRGEQYF,TRBV25-1,TRBJ2-7
CASSPGGVQPQHF,TRBV7-2,TRBJ1-5
CASSARLSGSLDTQYF,TRBV11-3,TRBJ2-3
CASSYSEGLEQYF,TRBV6-5,TRBJ2-7
CASSKGQGRIYEQYF,TRBV7-9,TRBJ2-7
CASRYTGDSSPLHF,TRBV6-2/TRBV6-3,TRBJ1-6
CAWSPSGLSYEQYF,TRBV30,TRBJ2-7
CASSGTAGVGQPQHF,TRBV18,TRBJ1-5
CASSHRGLGEKLFF,TRBV6-5,TRBJ1-4
CASSMYTTNTEAFF,TRBV3-1/TRBV3-2,TRBJ1-1
CSVKPRGLTYEQYF,TRBV29-1,TRBJ2-7
CASSLVRLGRGRGYGYTF,TRBV11-2,TRBJ1-2
CASSFSPGQGGQPQHF,TRBV2,TRBJ1-5
CASSTLTGLAVSEQYF,TRBV19,TRBJ2-7
CASSLAGGKDTGELFF,TRBV11-2,TRBJ2-2
CASNGLAGGSDTQYF,TRBV2,TRBJ2-3
CASTDQRGQNIQYF,TRBV7-9,TRBJ2-4
CASSLQGRYGYTF,TRBV12-3/TRBV12-4,TRBJ1-2
CASSLQARYGYTF,TRBV6-5,TRBJ1-2
CASSPYFPGSHGYTF,TRBV14,TRBJ1-2
CSVGAYEQYF,TRBV29-1,TRBJ2-7
CAWSPDRDYGYTF,TRBV30,TRBJ1-2
CASSGPGTDLYEQYF,TRBV7-8,TRBJ2-7
CATTVRLGSSYEQYF,TRBV11-2,TRBJ2-7
CASVRTSGRNEQFF,TRBV6-6,TRBJ2-1
CASSFRANTGELFF,TRBV5-4,TRBJ2-2
CASSLGPADTQYF,TRBV7-2,TRBJ2-3
CAWRADSGANVLTF,TRBV30,TRBJ2-6
CASSFDDRDQKFF,TRBV27,TRBJ2-1
CASSLVQGSAYEQYF,TRBV5-4,TRBJ2-7
CASSLAPKGGPSEQYF,TRBV5-1,TRBJ2-7